This TCR beta chain was retrieved from a study of cytomegalovirus exposure and HLA in healthy donors. Overall study: Later, an analysis reported that the roughly 120 validation repertoires had used the same platform as the roughly 700 first-cohort repertoires.

Per germline, CDR1 MNHEY and CDR2 SMNVEV (reference sequence). This CDR3 has 18 residues. Between the trimmed V and J ends, which lost 0 bases and 2 bases, there was a span of 16 bases. From the approximately 120-subject validation cohort, which was separate from the roughly 690-subject first cohort, the donors were drawn. Only in-frame clones appear in the TCRdb table, and some are missing; sequencing was by immunoSEQ multiplex PCR. The table has 200,000 to 250,000 clones, approximately 80% seen once; the top ten hold 11% to 15%. The sample comprised PBMCs. This TCR came from a woman under 40 in good health and CMV-seropositive. The rearrangement uses TRBV27 and TRBJ1-4; a possible D gene is TRBD1 (5 bases). The CDR3 here is CASSLSGSGRSTNEKLFF. The CDR3 region has the DNA TGTGCCAGCAGTTTATCGGGGTCAGGGAGGTCGACTAATGAAAAACTGTTTTTT.